This TCR beta chain was captured by sequencing in a study of lymphopenia after photon versus proton radiotherapy. Overall study findings and caveats: A bigger post-nadir fall in TCR diversity correlated inversely with survival time in deceased patients. Proton therapy kept repertoires fairly stable, unlike photons, which gained effector/memory cells. Authors raise, but do not show, better survival with proton therapy.

Produced via immunoSEQ multiplex PCR; TCRdb's table is partial and in-frame only. Of under 80,000 clones listed, approximately 83% are singletons. Note on this clone: Its antigen is currently unknown.

V was clipped by 7 bases and J by 2 bases; unmatched bases: 6. The CDR3 is 14 residues long. CDR1 SNHLY and CDR2 FYNNEI come from the germline V gene. The specimen comprised peripheral blood, sampled from a patient treated with photon-based radiotherapy. The V gene is TRBV2, the J gene TRBJ2-3; TRBD1 aligns across 7 bases. This TCR derives from a man aged 35-49 years with gastric cancer. The CDR3: CASNPTGYTDTQYF. The CDR3 DNA sequence: TGTGCCAGCAATCCGACAGGGTACACAGATACGCAGTATTTT.